This T cell receptor (beta chain) was found in a study of blood T cell repertoires in COVID-19. Overall study context: Both acute and convalescent COVID-19 samples were obtained from the United States, Italy and Spain. In each case, the material was cDNA or gDNA derived from T cells, B-cell-depleted T cells, or PBMCs.

The CDR3 sequence is 15 residues long. CDR1 LNHDA and CDR2 SQIVND come from the germline V gene (reference sequence). V shed 5 bases, J shed 4 bases, and the junction held 8 bases outside the gene matches. Original handling: Amplifying reference gene primers gave estimates of nucleated cell counts. Sequencing was performed with immunoSEQ multiplex PCR; in TCRdb, only in-frame clones are kept and a portion is missing. V and J calls and clone size are as listed in that table; D and trimming were resolved from the DNA. The table shows some 150,000 clones, with 65% to 85% occurring only once. The clonotype comes from a woman in her fifties or sixties with acute or convalescent COVID-19. The sample was peripheral blood. The chain carries TRBV19 and TRBJ1-2, with 9 bases lining up with TRBD1. CDR3 sequence (DNA): TGTGCCAGTAGTCACAGGGGGCGTTCGGTCTATGGCTACACCTTC. It encodes CASSHRGRSVYGYTF.